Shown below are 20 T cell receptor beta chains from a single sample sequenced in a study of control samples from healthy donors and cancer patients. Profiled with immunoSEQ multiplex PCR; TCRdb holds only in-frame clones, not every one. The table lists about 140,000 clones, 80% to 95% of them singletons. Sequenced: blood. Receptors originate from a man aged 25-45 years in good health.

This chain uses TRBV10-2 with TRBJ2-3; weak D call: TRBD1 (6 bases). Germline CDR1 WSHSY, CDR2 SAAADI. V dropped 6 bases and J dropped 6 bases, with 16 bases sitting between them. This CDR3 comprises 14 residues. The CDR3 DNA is TGCGCCAGCAGCCCCCCAGGGGCGAGGGATACGCAGTATTTT. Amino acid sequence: CASSPPGARDTQYF.

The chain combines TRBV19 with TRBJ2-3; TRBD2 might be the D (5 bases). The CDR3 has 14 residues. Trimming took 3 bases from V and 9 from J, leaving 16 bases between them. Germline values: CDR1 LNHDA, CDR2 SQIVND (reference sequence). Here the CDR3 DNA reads TGTGCCAGTAGTATTAGTGGGCTGGGCGGGACGCAGTATTTT. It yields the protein CASSISGLGGTQYF.

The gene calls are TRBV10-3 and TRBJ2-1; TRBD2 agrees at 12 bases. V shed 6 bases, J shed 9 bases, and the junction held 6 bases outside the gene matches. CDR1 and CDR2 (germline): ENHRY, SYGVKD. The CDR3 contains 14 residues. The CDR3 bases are TGTGCCATCAGCGGGGGGACTAGCGGGTTTGAGCAGTTCTTC. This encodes CAISGGTSGFEQFF.

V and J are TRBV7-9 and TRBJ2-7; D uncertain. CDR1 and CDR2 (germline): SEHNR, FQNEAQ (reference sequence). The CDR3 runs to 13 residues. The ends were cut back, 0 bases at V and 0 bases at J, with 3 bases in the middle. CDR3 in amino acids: CASSLANSYEQYF. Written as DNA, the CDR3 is TGTGCCAGCAGCTTAGCCAACTCCTACGAGCAGTACTTC. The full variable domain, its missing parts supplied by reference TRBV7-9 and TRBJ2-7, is DTGVSQNPRHKITKRGQNVTFRCDPISEHNRLYWYRQTLGQGPEFLTYFQNEAQLEKSRLLSDRFSAERPKGSFSTLEIQRTEQGDSAMYLCASSLANSYEQYFGPGTRLTVT.

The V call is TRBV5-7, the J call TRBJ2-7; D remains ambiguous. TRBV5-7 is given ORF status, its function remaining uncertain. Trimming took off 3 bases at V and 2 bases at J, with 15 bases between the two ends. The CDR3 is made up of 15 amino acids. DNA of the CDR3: TGTGCCAGCAGCTCTTACAAGAATGGAACCTACGAGCAGTACTTC. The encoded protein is CASSSYKNGTYEQYF.

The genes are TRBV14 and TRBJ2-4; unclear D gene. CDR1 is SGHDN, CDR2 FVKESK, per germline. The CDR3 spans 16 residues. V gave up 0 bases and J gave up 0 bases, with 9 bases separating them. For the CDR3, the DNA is TGTGCCAGCAGCCAAGATTCTTCCGTAGCCAAAAACATTCAGTACTTC. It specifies CASSQDSSVAKNIQYF.

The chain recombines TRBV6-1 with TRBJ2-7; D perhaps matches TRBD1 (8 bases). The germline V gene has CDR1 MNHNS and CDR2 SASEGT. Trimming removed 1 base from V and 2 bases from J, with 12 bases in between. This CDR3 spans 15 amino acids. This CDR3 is CASSEEQGGPYEQYF. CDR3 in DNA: TGTGCCAGCAGTGAAGAACAGGGGGGGCCCTACGAGCAGTACTTC.

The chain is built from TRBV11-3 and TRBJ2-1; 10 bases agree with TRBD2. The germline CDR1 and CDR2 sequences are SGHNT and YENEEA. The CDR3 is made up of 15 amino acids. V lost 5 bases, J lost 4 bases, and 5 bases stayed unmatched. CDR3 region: CASSGAGGPYNEQFF. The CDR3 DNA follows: TGTGCCAGCAGCGGAGCGGGAGGGCCTTACAATGAGCAGTTCTTC.

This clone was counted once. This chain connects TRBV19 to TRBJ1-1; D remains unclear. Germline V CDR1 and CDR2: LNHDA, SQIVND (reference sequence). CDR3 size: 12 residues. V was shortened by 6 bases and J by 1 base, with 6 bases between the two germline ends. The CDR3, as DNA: TGTGCCAGTAGATTCGCGAACACTGAAGCTTTCTTT. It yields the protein CASRFANTEAFF.

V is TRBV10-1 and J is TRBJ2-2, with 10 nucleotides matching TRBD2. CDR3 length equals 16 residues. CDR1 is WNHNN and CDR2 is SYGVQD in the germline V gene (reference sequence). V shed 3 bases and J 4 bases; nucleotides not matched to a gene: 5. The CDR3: CASSDSLAGATGELFF. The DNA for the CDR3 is TGCGCCAGCAGTGACTCTCTAGCGGGAGCCACCGGGGAGCTGTTTTTT.

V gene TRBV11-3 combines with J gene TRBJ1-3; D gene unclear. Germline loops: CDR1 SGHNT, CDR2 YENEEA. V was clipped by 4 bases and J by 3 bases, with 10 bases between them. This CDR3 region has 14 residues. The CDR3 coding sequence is TGTGCCAGCAGCTCAAATTATGATGGAAACACCATATATTTT. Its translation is CASSSNYDGNTIYF.

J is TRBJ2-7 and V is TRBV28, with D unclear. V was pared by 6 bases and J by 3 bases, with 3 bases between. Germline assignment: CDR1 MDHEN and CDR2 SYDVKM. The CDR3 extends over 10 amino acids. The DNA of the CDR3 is TGTGCCAGCAGCAACTACGAGCAGTACTTC. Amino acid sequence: CASSNYEQYF.

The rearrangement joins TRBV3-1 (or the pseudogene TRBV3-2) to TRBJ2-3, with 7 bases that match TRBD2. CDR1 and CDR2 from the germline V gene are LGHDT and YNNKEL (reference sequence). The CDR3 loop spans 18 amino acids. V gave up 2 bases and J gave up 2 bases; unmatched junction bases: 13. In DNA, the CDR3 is TGTGCCAGCAGCCAATATAAAGGGAGCGGGACCCTCACAGATACGCAGTATTTT. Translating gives CASSQYKGSGTLTDTQYF.

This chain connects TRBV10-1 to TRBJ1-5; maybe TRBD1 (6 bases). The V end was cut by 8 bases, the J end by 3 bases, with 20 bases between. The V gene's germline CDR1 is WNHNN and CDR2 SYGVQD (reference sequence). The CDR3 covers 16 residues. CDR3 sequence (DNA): TGCGCCAGCCCCCTGTCCGGGGGGCGGGTCAATCAGCCCCAGCATTTT. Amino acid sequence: CASPLSGGRVNQPQHF.

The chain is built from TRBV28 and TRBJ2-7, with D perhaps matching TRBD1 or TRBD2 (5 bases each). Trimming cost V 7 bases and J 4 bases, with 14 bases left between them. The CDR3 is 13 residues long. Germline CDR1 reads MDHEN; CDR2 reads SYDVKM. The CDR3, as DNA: TGTGCCAGCATCGGGACGGACACATACGAGCAGTACTTC. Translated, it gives CASIGTDTYEQYF.

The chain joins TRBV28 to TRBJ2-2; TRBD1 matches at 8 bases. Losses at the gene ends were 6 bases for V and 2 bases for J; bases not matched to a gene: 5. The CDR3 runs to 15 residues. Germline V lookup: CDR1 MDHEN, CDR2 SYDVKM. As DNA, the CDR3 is TGTGCCAGCAGGTGGGACAGGCTAAACACCGGGGAGCTGTTTTTT. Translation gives CASRWDRLNTGELFF.

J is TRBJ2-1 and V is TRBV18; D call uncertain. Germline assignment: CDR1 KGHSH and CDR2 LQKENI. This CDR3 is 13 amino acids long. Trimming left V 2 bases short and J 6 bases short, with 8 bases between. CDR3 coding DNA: TGTGCCAGCTCACCAAGAAATACCAATGAGCAGTTCTTC. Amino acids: CASSPRNTNEQFF. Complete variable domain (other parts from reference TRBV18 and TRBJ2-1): NAGVMQNPRHLVRRRGQEARLRCSPMKGHSHVYWYRQLPEEGLKFMVYLQKENIIDESGMPKERFSAEFPKEGPSILRIQQVVRGDSAAYFCASSPRNTNEQFFGPGTRLTVL.

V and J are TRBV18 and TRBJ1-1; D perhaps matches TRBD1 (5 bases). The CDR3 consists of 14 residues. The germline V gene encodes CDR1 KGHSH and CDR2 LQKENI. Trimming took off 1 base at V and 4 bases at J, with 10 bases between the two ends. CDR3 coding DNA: TGTGCCAGCTCACCACAGGGGATGGGCACTGAAGCTTTCTTT. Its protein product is CASSPQGMGTEAFF.

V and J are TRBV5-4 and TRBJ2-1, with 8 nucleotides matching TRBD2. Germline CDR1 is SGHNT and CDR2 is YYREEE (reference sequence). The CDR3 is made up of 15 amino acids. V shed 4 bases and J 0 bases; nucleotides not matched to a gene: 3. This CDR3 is CASSPSGSSYNEQFF. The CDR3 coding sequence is TGTGCCAGCAGCCCCAGCGGGAGCTCCTACAATGAGCAGTTCTTC.

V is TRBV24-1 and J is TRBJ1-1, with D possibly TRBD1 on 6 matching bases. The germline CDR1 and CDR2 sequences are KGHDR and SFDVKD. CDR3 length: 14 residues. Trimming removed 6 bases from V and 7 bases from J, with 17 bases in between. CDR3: CATSINRATIEAFF. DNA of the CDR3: TGTGCCACCAGTATCAACAGGGCCACTATTGAAGCTTTCTTT.